The 8 T cell receptor beta chains given below trace back to one sample, sequenced in a study of T cell changes during pregnancy in multiple sclerosis. TCRdb's table, derived via immunoSEQ multiplex PCR, lists solely in-frame clones and lacks some. The sample includes 99,000 or so clones, 90% to 95% seen only once; the top ten take 0.99%. The input for sequencing was peripheral blood, taken after pregnancy. All receptors derive from a female donor with multiple sclerosis, enrolled in a pregnancy study.

This chain joins TRBV5-4 and TRBJ2-5, with 8 nucleotides matching TRBD2. V was pared by 0 bases and J by 5 bases, with 6 bases of the junction left unmatched. Germline V gene data show CDR1 as SGHNT and CDR2 as YYREEE (reference sequence). This CDR3 spans 15 amino acids. Here the CDR3 reads CASSLAGRGGETQYF. The CDR3 DNA is TGTGCCAGCAGCTTGGCCGGGAGGGGAGGCGAGACCCAGTACTTC.

The chain has TRBV11-2 and TRBJ2-7; 7 bases map to TRBD2. CDR1 is SGHAT and CDR2 is FQNNGV in the germline V gene. After removal of 1 base from V and 5 bases from J, the junction contained 8 bases not matched to a gene. The CDR3 runs to 15 residues. The CDR3, as DNA: TGTGCCAGCAGCTTAGTAGGCGGGAGAAACCACGAGCAGTACTTC. This translates into CASSLVGGRNHEQYF. The full variable domain, in which reference TRBV11-2 and TRBJ2-7 provide the parts outside the CDR3, is EAGVAQSPRYKIIEKRQSVAFWCNPISGHATLYWYQQILGQGPKLLIQFQNNGVVDDSQLPKDRFSAERLKGVDSTLKIQPAKLEDSAVYLCASSLVGGRNHEQYFGPGTRLTVT.

V usage is TRBV30 and J usage is TRBJ1-5; TRBD1 is a possible D gene (6 bases). The germline V gene encodes CDR1 GTSNPN and CDR2 SVGIG (reference sequence). The V and J ends lost 2 bases and 5 bases respectively, with 13 bases between them. This CDR3 has 14 residues. The DNA for the CDR3 is TGTGCCTGGAGTCACCTACAGGGCGATCAGCCCCAGCATTTT. Its protein is CAWSHLQGDQPQHF.

The chain couples TRBV9 to TRBJ2-5; tentatively, D is TRBD1 (5 bases). The CDR3 is made up of 11 amino acids. Germline V CDR1 and CDR2: SGDLS, YYNGEE. V lost 8 bases, J lost 5 bases, and 10 bases lay in between. As DNA, the CDR3 is TGTGCCAGTGGGGCTATGGAGACCCAGTACTTC. As protein: CASGAMETQYF.

This clone was seen just once. This chain joins TRBV7-3 and TRBJ2-3; 7 positions agree with TRBD2. The germline gives CDR1 SGHTA, CDR2 FQGTGA. V was pared by 1 base and J by 3 bases, with 7 bases of the junction left unmatched. The CDR3 is 16 amino acids. Written as DNA, the CDR3 is TGTGCCAGCAGCTTAATAGCGGGTTGGGCAACAGATACGCAGTATTTT. This sequence encodes CASSLIAGWATDTQYF.

For this clone: The junction departs from germline at one end; a sequencing error may be responsible. V is TRBV30 and J is TRBJ1-1; D perhaps matches TRBD1 (6 bases). Germline V lookup: CDR1 GTSNPN, CDR2 SVGIG (reference sequence). The CDR3 sequence is 12 residues long. This chain's CDR3 is CAWSVPGTPSLF. DNA for the CDR3: TGTGCCTGGAGTGTACCCGGGACACCCTCGCTTTTT.

The chain uses TRBV15 and TRBJ2-2; 10 nucleotides line up with TRBD2. This CDR3 has 16 residues. Germline values: CDR1 LNHNV, CDR2 YYDKDF (reference sequence). With V trimmed by 3 bases and J by 7 bases, 8 bases remained unmatched. CDR3 in amino acids: CATSSLLAGLGGELFF. The CDR3 bases are TGTGCCACCAGCAGCTTACTAGCGGGACTGGGCGGGGAGCTGTTTTTT.

The V call is TRBV5-4, the J call TRBJ2-1, with 12 bases fitting TRBD2. Germline CDR1 SGHNT, CDR2 YYREEE (reference sequence). V lost 3 bases to trimming and J lost 7 bases; unmatched junction nucleotides: 5. The CDR3 has 15 amino acids. The CDR3 loop is CASSSTSGRHNEQFF. Written as DNA, the CDR3 is TGTGCCAGCAGCTCGACTAGCGGGAGACATAATGAGCAGTTCTTC. The complete variable domain, with remaining parts taken from reference TRBV5-4 and TRBJ2-1, reads ETGVTQSPTHLIKTRGQQVTLRCSSQSGHNTVSWYQQALGQGPQFIFQYYREEENGRGNFPPRFSGLQFPNYSSELNVNALELDDSALYLCASSSTSGRHNEQFFGPGTRLTVL.